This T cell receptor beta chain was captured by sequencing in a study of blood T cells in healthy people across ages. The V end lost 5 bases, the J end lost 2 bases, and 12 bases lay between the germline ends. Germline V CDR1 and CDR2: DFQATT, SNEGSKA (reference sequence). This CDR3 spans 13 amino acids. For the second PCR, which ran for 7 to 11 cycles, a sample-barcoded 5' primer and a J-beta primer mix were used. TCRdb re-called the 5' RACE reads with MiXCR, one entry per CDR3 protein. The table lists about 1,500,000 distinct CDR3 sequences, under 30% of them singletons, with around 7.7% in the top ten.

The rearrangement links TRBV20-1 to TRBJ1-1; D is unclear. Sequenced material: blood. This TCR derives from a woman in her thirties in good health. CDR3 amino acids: CSAPSGSNTEAFF. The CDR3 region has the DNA TGCAGTGCTCCGTCTGGAAGCAACACTGAAGCTTTCTTT.